The 24 T cell receptor beta chains below all came from one sample that was sequenced in a study of blood T cell repertoires in COVID-19. Produced via immunoSEQ multiplex PCR; TCRdb's table is partial and in-frame only. This sample yields more than 250,000 clones, of which 86% are seen a single time; 1.5% to 2% belongs to the top ten. Sequenced material: peripheral blood. The receptors shown here come from a woman aged 45 to 65 with acute or convalescent COVID-19.

The gene calls are TRBV7-2 and TRBJ2-1; 7 bases are a match to TRBD2. Unmatched junction bases numbered 5, after V lost 2 bases and J lost 4 bases. In germline, CDR1 is SGHTA, CDR2 FQGNSA. The CDR3 has 15 residues. CDR3 region: CASSLTSGIYNEQFF. The CDR3 nucleotides read TGTGCCAGCAGCTTAACGAGCGGGATTTACAATGAGCAGTTCTTC.

The chain has TRBV7-8 and TRBJ1-3; D gene uncertain. V was shortened by 5 bases and J by 0 bases, with 11 bases between the two germline ends. CDR3 length equals 15 residues. Germline V lookup: CDR1 SGHVS, CDR2 FQNEAQ. Here the CDR3 reads CASSPRRDSGNTIYF. The CDR3 coding sequence is TGTGCCAGCAGCCCCCGACGGGACTCTGGAAACACCATATATTTT. Looking up the rest from reference TRBV7-8 and TRBJ1-3 gives the full variable domain: GAGVSQSPRYKVAKRGQDVALRCDPISGHVSLFWYQQALGQGPEFLTYFQNEAQLDKSGLPSDRFFAERPEGSVSTLKIQRTQQEDSAVYLCASSPRRDSGNTIYFGEGSWLTVV.

The rearrangement joins TRBV23-1 to TRBJ2-6, with TRBD2 matching over 11 bases. TRBV23-1 is an open reading frame whose function is uncertain. The J segment lost 2 bases and the V segment lost 1 base, leaving 13 bases of the junction unmatched. The CDR3 has 21 residues. CDR3 bases: TGCGCCAGCAGTCAATTGGGTATAGCGGGAGGGCCGTTGACTGGGGCCAACGTCCTGACTTTC. Its translation is CASSQLGIAGGPLTGANVLTF.

The chain recombines TRBV18 with TRBJ2-5; 8 nucleotides match TRBD2. Losses at the gene ends were 3 bases for V and 8 bases for J; bases not matched to a gene: 14. The CDR3 is made up of 16 amino acids. The germline V gene encodes CDR1 KGHSH and CDR2 LQKENI. CDR3 protein: CASSPPGLGDKRTQYF. CDR3 coding DNA: TGTGCCAGCTCACCCCCGGGACTAGGGGACAAGAGAACCCAGTACTTC.

This clone showed up just once. The chain uses TRBV2 and TRBJ1-5; D is possibly TRBD1 (6 bases). Germline CDR1 is SNHLY and CDR2 is FYNNEI. V was trimmed by 1 base and J by 2 bases, leaving 6 bases between them. CDR3 length: 14 amino acids. CDR3 residues: CASSEDRGNQPQHF. The DNA of the CDR3 is TGTGCCAGCAGTGAAGACAGGGGCAATCAGCCCCAGCATTTT.

The gene calls are TRBV18 and TRBJ1-2; weak D call: TRBD1 (6 bases). CDR3 length: 12 amino acids. V was trimmed by 9 bases and J by 8 bases, leaving 16 bases between them. Germline CDR1 and CDR2: KGHSH and LQKENI. The CDR3 DNA follows: TGTGCCAGTTCATCTGGGGACATAGGCTACACCTTC. Translation: CASSSGDIGYTF.

This sequence joins TRBV7-3 and TRBJ2-3, with a tentative D call TRBD2 (5 bases). CDR1 is SGHTA and CDR2 is FQGTGA in the germline V gene. This CDR3 has 14 amino acids. The V end lost 5 bases, the J end lost 1 base, and 10 bases lay between the germline ends. In nucleotides, the CDR3 is TGTGCCAGCAGCCTACTTAGCGGCACAGATACGCAGTATTTT. Translated: CASSLLSGTDTQYF.

The gene calls are TRBV7-3 and TRBJ2-1; the D is unclear. Trimming took 5 bases from V and 6 from J, leaving 17 bases between them. Germline V gives CDR1 SGHTA, CDR2 FQGTGA. The CDR3 runs to 15 residues. CDR3 residues: CASSILSSSGNEQFF. CDR3 sequence (DNA): TGTGCCAGCAGCATCCTATCCTCTTCAGGCAATGAGCAGTTCTTC.

The chain joins TRBV6-2 or TRBV6-3 to TRBJ2-7; a possible D gene is TRBD1 (5 bases). Germline V CDR1 and CDR2: MNHEY, SVGEGT. CDR3 length: 16 amino acids. Trimming removed 2 bases from V and 2 bases from J, with 16 bases in between. The CDR3 reads CASSYASQPRAYEQYF. As DNA, the CDR3 is TGTGCCAGCAGTTACGCCAGCCAGCCCAGGGCCTACGAGCAGTACTTC.

The count of this clone is one. V and J are TRBV3-1 (or the pseudogene TRBV3-2) and TRBJ1-6, with 7 bases matching TRBD1. The CDR3 is 14 residues long. J gave up 7 bases and V 3 bases, and 3 bases lay outside the gene matches. The germline V gene has CDR1 LGHDT and CDR2 YNNKEL (reference sequence). The CDR3 DNA reads TGTGCCAGCAGCCAGGGGACAGAAAATTCACCCCTCCACTTT. Encoded protein: CASSQGTENSPLHF.

V gene TRBV7-8 combines with J gene TRBJ2-3; possibly TRBD2 for D (7 bases). The CDR3 has 14 amino acids. Trimming shortened V by 5 bases and J by 11 bases, and 20 bases separated the two germline ends. The germline gives CDR1 SGHVS, CDR2 FQNEAQ. CDR3 sequence (DNA): TGTGCCAGCAGCCCAGGACTAGGGGGAGTCGGGCAGTATTTT. Protein product: CASSPGLGGVGQYF.

The chain links TRBV18 to TRBJ1-1; 7 bases align to TRBD1. The CDR3 length is 16 residues. Trimming took 2 bases from V and 0 from J; bases not matched to a gene: 6. Per germline, CDR1 KGHSH and CDR2 LQKENI. CDR3 nucleotide sequence: TGTGCCAGCTCACCAGGGGAGACAGGGATGAACACTGAAGCTTTCTTT. Protein sequence: CASSPGETGMNTEAFF.

The chain has TRBV4-1 and TRBJ2-7; 10 nucleotides align to TRBD1. Germline assignment: CDR1 MGHRA and CDR2 YSYEKL. This CDR3 region has 14 residues. V trimming: 4 bases; J trimming: 2 bases; junction bases outside the gene matches: 2. Written as DNA, the CDR3 is TGCGCCAGCAGCCTTGGACAGGGGGCCTACGAGCAGTACTTC. Amino acids: CASSLGQGAYEQYF.

V and J are TRBV20-1 and TRBJ1-4; no clear D gene. Germline V lookup: CDR1 DFQATT, CDR2 SNEGSKA (reference sequence). Trimming removed 3 bases at V and 4 bases at J, with 12 bases between. This CDR3 contains 14 residues. The CDR3 sequence: CSASHREFNEKLFF. CDR3 sequence (DNA): TGCAGTGCTAGTCATCGGGAATTTAATGAAAAACTGTTTTTT.

This chain uses TRBV19 with TRBJ1-6, with D uncertain. Germline V gene lookup returns CDR1 LNHDA and CDR2 SQIVND (reference sequence). Trimming left V 7 bases short and J 9 bases short, with 16 bases between. The CDR3 covers 14 residues. The CDR3 protein is CASTMSIAPSPLHF. The DNA of the CDR3 is TGTGCCAGTACCATGAGTATCGCCCCTTCACCCCTCCACTTT.

The rearrangement links TRBV12-3 or TRBV12-4 to TRBJ1-5; D remains ambiguous. The CDR3 has 13 residues. With 3 bases removed from V and 4 bases from J, the gap between germline ends came to 7 bases. CDR3 sequence: CASSFFPNQPQHF. CDR3 nucleotide sequence: TGTGCCAGCAGTTTCTTCCCTAATCAGCCCCAGCATTTT.

The CDR3 protein is CASSEALWSGDGYTF. The CDR3 coding sequence is TGTGCCAGCAGTGAAGCGCTCTGGTCAGGGGATGGCTACACCTTC. The chain links TRBV6-1 to TRBJ1-2, with D possibly matching TRBD1 (6 bases). This CDR3 is built from 15 residues. CDR1 is MNHNS and CDR2 is SASEGT in the germline V gene. Trimming removed 0 bases at V and 6 bases at J, with 14 bases between.

This clone was seen more than once but under ten times. The rearrangement uses TRBV29-1 and TRBJ2-1, with D perhaps matching TRBD2 (6 bases). The CDR3 loop spans 15 amino acids. Germline loops: CDR1 SQVTM, CDR2 ANQGSEA. V lost 4 bases and J lost 3, with 16 bases in between. CDR3 sequence reads: CSVVGGRRGYNEQFF. In nucleotides, the CDR3 is TGCAGCGTTGTCGGAGGGCGGAGGGGCTACAATGAGCAGTTCTTC.

The rearrangement uses TRBV11-2 and TRBJ1-1; D may be TRBD1 (6 bases). The CDR3 totals 16 residues. Deletions cut 5 bases from V and 1 base from J, with 17 bases between. The V gene's germline CDR1 is SGHAT and CDR2 FQNNGV. The CDR3 sequence is CASSDPGGGENTEAFF. Written as DNA, the CDR3 is TGTGCCAGCAGCGACCCGGGCGGGGGCGAGAACACTGAAGCTTTCTTT.

V and J are TRBV28 and TRBJ1-2; 8 nucleotides align to TRBD1. This CDR3 region has 13 residues. CDR1 and CDR2 (germline): MDHEN, SYDVKM. J was trimmed by 4 bases and V by 5 bases; bases with no gene match: 3. The CDR3 loop is CASSDRGRYGYTF. Written as DNA, the CDR3 is TGTGCCAGCAGTGACAGGGGCCGCTATGGCTACACCTTC.

The V gene is TRBV2, the J gene TRBJ1-6, with D possibly TRBD1 on 6 matching bases. This CDR3 has 17 residues. Trimming shortened V by 7 bases and J by 0 bases, and 16 bases separated the two germline ends. Germline V CDR1 and CDR2: SNHLY, FYNNEI. The CDR3: CASKGTYMSSYNSPLHF. As DNA, the CDR3 is TGTGCCAGCAAGGGGACATACATGAGCTCCTATAATTCACCCCTCCACTTT.

The chain joins TRBV2 to TRBJ2-5; TRBD1 agrees at 9 bases. Germline loops: CDR1 SNHLY, CDR2 FYNNEI. V lost 10 bases to trimming and J lost 2 bases; unmatched junction nucleotides: 2. The CDR3 is 12 amino acids. CDR3 in amino acids: CAIDRGQETQYF. CDR3 bases: TGTGCCATAGACAGGGGGCAAGAGACCCAGTACTTC.

The chain recombines TRBV2 with TRBJ2-5; D remains unclear. Looked up from germline, CDR1 is SNHLY and CDR2 is FYNNEI. This CDR3 has 10 amino acids. V was cut by 10 bases and J by 5 bases, with 8 bases left in between. CDR3 bases: TGTGCCAAAGCCCGGGAGACCCAGTACTTC. Translated, it gives CAKARETQYF. The full variable domain, in which reference TRBV2 and TRBJ2-5 provide the parts outside the CDR3, is EPEVTQTPSHQVTQMGQEVILRCVPISNHLYFYWYRQILGQKVEFLVSFYNNEISEKSEIFDDQFSVERPDGSNFTLKIRSTKLEDSAMYFCAKARETQYFGPGTRLLVL.

V and J are TRBV27 and TRBJ1-4, with 8 bases fitting TRBD1. J was trimmed by 7 bases and V by 5 bases; bases with no gene match: 6. Germline V lookup: CDR1 MNHEY, CDR2 SMNVEV (reference sequence). The CDR3 has 14 residues. The CDR3 region is CASSEQGVTEKLFF. The CDR3, as DNA: TGTGCCAGCAGTGAACAGGGGGTTACTGAAAAACTGTTTTTT.